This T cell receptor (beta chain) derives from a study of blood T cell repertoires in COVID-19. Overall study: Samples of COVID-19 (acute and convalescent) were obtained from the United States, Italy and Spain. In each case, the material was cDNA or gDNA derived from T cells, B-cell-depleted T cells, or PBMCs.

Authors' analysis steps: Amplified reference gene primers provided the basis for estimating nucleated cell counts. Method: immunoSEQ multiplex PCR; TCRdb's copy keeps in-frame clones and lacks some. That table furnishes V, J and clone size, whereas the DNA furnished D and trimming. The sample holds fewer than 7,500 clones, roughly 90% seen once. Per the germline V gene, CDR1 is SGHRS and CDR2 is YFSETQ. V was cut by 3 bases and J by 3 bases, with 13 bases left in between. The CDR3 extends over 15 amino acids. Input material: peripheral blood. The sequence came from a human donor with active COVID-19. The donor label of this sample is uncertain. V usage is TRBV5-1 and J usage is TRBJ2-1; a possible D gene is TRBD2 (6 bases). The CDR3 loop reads CASSWGDPRYNEQFF. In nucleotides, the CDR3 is TGCGCCAGCAGCTGGGGGGACCCCCGCTACAATGAGCAGTTCTTC.